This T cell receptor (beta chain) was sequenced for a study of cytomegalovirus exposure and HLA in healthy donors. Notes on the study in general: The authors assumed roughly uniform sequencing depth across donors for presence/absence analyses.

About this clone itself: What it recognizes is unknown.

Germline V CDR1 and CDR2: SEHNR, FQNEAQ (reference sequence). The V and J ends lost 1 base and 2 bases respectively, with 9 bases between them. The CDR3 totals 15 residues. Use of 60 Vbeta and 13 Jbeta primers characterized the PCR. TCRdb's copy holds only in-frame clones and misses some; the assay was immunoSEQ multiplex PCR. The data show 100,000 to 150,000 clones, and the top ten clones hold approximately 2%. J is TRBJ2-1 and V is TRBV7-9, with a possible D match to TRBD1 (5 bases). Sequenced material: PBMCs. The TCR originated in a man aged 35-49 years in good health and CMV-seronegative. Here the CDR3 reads CASSLVKGAYNEQFF. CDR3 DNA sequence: TGTGCCAGCAGCTTAGTCAAAGGGGCCTACAATGAGCAGTTCTTC.